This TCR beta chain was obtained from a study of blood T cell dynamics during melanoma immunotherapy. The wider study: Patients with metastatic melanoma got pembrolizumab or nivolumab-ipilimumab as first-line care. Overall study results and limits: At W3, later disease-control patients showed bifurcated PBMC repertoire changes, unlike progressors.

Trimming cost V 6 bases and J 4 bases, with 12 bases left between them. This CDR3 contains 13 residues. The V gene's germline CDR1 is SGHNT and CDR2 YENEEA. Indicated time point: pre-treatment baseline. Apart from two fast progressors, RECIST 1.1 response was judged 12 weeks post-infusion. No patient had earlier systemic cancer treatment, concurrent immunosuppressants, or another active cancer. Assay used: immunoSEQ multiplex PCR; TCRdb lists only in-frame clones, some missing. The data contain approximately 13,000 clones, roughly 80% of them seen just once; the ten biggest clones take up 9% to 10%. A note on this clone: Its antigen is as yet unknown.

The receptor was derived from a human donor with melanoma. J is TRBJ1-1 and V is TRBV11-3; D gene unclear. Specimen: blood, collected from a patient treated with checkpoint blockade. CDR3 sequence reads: CASSYHPSTEAFF. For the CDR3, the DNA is TGTGCCAGCAGTTACCACCCGTCCACTGAAGCTTTCTTT.